The clone carrying this T cell receptor beta chain has a handful of counts. The antigen remains unidentified. This CDR3 spans 11 amino acids. V dropped 5 bases and J dropped 3 bases, with 4 bases sitting between them. Per the germline V gene, CDR1 is SQVTM and CDR2 is ANQGSEA. This sample was taken from a study of brain T cells in children with intractable seizures. Clones were sequenced by immunoSEQ multiplex PCR, and TCRdb holds only the in-frame ones, with some missing. Of 340,000 or so clones listed, about 93% are singletons. Study results and caveats: Pre-surgery blood may have been undersampled, hiding some clones. HCMV serostatus was not known, and viral specificity came from CDR3 similarity only.

The sample's time point: blood from clinic visit 5 months post-surgery; TSC patient then seizure free. Surgery cases with the highest brain T cell transcript signatures were chosen for sequencing. Patients received at least one anti-epileptic drug before surgery. The starting material was peripheral blood, obtained 4 to 5 months after surgery. This sequence was found in a boy under two years old with tuberous sclerosis and intractable seizures. The chain couples TRBV29-1 to TRBJ2-2; D gene uncertain. CDR3 in DNA: TGCAGCGTTTTGTACACCGGGGAGCTGTTTTTT. This encodes CSVLYTGELFF.